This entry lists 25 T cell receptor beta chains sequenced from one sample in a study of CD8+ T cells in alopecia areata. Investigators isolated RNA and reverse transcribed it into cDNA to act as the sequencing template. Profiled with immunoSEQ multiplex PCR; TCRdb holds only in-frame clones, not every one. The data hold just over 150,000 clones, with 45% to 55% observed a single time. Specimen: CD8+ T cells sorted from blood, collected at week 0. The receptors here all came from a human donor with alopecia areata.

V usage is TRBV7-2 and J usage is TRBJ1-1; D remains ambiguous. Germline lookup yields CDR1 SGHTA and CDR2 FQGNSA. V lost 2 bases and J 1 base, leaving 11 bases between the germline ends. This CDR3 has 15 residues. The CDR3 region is CASSLLTSENTEAFF. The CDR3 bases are TGTGCCAGCAGCTTACTGACAAGCGAGAACACTGAAGCTTTCTTT.

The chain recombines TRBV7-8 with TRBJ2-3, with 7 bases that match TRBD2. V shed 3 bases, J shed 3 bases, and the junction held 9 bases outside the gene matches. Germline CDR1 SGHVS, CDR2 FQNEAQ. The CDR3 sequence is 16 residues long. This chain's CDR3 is CASSFGTGGSTDTQYF. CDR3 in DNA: TGTGCCAGCAGCTTCGGGACCGGCGGGAGTACAGATACGCAGTATTTT.

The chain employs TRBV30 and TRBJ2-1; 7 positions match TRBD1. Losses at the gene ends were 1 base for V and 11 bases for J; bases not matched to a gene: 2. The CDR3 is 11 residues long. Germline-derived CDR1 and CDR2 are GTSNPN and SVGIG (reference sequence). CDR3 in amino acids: CAWSATGQQFF. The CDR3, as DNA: TGTGCCTGGAGTGCGACAGGGCAGCAGTTCTTC. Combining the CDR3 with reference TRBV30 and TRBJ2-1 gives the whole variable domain SQTIHQWPATLVQPVGSPLSLECTVEGTSNPNLYWYRQAAGRGLQLLFYSVGIGQISSEVPQNLSASRPQDRQFILSSKKLLLSDSGFYLCAWSATGQQFFGPGTRLTVL.

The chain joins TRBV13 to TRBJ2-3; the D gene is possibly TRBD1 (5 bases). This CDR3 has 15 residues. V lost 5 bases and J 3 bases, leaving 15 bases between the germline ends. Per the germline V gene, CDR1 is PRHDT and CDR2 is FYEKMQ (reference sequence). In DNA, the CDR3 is TGTGCCAGCAGCCCTCAGGGTTATGGTACAGATACGCAGTATTTT. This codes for CASSPQGYGTDTQYF.

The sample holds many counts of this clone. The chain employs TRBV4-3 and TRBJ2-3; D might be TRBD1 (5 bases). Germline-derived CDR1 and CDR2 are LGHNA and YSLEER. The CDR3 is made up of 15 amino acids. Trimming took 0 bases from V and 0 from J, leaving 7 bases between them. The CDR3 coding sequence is TGCGCCAGCAGCCAAGATTGGGGCAGCACAGATACGCAGTATTTT. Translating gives CASSQDWGSTDTQYF.

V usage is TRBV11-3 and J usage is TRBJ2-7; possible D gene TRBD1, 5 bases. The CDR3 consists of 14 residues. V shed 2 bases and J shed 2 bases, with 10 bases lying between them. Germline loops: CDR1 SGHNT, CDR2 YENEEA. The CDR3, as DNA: TGTGCCAGCAGCTTATCCCAGGGCACCTACGAGCAGTACTTC. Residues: CASSLSQGTYEQYF.

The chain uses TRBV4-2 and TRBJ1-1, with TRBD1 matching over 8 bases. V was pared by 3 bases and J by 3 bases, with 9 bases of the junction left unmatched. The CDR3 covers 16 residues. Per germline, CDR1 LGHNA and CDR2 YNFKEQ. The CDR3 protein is CASSQIGQGGYTEAFF. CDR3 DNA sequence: TGTGCCAGCAGCCAGATCGGACAGGGCGGGTACACTGAAGCTTTCTTT.

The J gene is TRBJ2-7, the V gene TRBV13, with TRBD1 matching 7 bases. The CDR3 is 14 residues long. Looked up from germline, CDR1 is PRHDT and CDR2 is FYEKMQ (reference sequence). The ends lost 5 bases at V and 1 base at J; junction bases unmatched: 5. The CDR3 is CASSIGTASYEQYF. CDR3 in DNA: TGTGCCAGCAGCATCGGGACAGCGTCCTACGAGCAGTACTTC. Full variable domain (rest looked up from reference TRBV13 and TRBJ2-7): AAGVIQSPRHLIKEKRETATLKCYPIPRHDTVYWYQQGPGQDPQFLISFYEKMQSDKGSIPDRFSAQQFSDYHSELNMSSLELGDSALYFCASSIGTASYEQYFGPGTRLTVT.

In nucleotides, the CDR3 is TGTGCCAGCAGTTTAAGACAGAGAAATGAAAAACTGTTTTTT. This codes for CASSLRQRNEKLFF. This chain uses TRBV27 with TRBJ1-4; a possible D gene is TRBD1 (5 bases). Trimming pared 2 bases from V and 5 bases from J, leaving 9 bases between. The germline V gene has CDR1 MNHEY and CDR2 SMNVEV (reference sequence). CDR3 length: 14 amino acids.

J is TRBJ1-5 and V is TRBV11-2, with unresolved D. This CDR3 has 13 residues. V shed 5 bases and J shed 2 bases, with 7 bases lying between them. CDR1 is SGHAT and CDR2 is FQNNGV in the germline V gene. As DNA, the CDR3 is TGTGCCAGCAGCACCCATGGCAATCAGCCCCAGCATTTT. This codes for CASSTHGNQPQHF.

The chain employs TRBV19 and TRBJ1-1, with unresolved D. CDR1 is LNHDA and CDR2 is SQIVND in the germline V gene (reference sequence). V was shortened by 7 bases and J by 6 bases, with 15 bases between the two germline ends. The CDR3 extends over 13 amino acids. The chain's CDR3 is CASTWAVGSEAFF. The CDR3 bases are TGTGCCAGTACATGGGCAGTTGGTTCTGAAGCTTTCTTT.

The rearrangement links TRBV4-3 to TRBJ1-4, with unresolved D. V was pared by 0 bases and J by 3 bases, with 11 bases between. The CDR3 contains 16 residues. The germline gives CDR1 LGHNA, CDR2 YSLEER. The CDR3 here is CASSQDGPGANEKLFF. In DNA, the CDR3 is TGCGCCAGCAGCCAAGATGGGCCTGGAGCTAATGAAAAACTGTTTTTT.

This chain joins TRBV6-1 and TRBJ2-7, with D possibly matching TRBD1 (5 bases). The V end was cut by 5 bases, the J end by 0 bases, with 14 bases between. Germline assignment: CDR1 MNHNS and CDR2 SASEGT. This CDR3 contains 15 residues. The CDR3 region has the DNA TGTGCCAGCAGTAATCACAGGCGTGCCTCCTACGAGCAGTACTTC. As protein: CASSNHRRASYEQYF.

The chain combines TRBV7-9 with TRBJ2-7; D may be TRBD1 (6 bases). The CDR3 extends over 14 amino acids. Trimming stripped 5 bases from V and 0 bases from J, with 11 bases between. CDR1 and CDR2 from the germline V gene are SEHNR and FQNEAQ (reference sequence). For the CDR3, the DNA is TGTGCCAGCAGCAGACAGGACAACTCCTACGAGCAGTACTTC. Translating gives CASSRQDNSYEQYF.

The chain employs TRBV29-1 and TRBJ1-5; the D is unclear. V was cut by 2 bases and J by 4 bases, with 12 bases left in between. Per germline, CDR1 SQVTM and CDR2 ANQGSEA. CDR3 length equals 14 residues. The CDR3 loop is CSVESTEPNQPQHF. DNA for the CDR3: TGCAGCGTTGAATCTACAGAACCTAATCAGCCCCAGCATTTT.

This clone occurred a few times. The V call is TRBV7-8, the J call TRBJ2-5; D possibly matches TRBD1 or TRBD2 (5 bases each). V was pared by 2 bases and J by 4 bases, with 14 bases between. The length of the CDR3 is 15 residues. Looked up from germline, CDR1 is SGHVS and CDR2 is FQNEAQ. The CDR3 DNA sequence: TGTGCCAGCAGCTTACCCGGGACCCCTGGAGAGACCCAGTACTTC. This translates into CASSLPGTPGETQYF.

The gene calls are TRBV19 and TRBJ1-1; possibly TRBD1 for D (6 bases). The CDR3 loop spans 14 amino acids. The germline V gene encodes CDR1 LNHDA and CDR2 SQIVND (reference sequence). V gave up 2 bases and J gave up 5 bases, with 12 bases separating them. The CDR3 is CASSIPGESTEAFF. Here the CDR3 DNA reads TGTGCCAGTAGTATACCAGGGGAGAGTACTGAAGCTTTCTTT.

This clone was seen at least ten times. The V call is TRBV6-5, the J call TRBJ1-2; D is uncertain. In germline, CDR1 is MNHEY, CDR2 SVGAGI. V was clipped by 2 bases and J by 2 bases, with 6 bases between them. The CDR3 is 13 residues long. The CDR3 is CASSYGGNYGYTF. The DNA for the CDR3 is TGTGCCAGCAGTTACGGCGGGAACTATGGCTACACCTTC.

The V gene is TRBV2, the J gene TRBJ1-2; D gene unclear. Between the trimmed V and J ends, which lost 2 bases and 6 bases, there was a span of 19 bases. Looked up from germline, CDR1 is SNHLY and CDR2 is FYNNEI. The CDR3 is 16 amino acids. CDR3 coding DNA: TGTGCCAGCAGTGAAATTTCCTTGGAGGAGCCAAATGGCTACACCTTC. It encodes CASSEISLEEPNGYTF.

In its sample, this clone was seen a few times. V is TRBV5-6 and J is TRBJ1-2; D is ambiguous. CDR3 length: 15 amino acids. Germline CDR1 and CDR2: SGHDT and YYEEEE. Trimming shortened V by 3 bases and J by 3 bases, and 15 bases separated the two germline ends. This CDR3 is CASSSRRVSYYGYTF. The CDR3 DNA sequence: TGTGCCAGCAGCTCCCGCCGGGTCTCTTACTATGGCTACACCTTC.

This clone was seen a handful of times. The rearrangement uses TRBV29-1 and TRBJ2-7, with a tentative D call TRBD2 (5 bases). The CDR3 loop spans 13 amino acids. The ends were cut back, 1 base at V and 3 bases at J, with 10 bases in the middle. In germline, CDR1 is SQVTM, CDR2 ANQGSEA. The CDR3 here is CSVEGGELYEQYF. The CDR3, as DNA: TGCAGCGTTGAAGGGGGAGAGCTCTACGAGCAGTACTTC.

Here the CDR3 DNA reads TGTGCCAGCAGTCAAGGGAACACTGAAGCTTTCTTT. This encodes CASSQGNTEAFF. The V and J genes are TRBV6-5 and TRBJ1-1; D not resolved. Germline CDR1 MNHEY, CDR2 SVGAGI. The V end was cut by 5 bases, the J end by 1 base, with 5 bases between. The CDR3 is made up of 12 amino acids.

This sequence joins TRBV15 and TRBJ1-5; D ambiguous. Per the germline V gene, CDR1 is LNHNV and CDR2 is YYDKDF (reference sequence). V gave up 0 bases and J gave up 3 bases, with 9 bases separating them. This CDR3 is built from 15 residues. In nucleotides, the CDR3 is TGTGCCACCAGCAGAGATCCTTTACTCAATCAGCCCCAGCATTTT. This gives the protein CATSRDPLLNQPQHF.

The CDR3 DNA reads as TGTGCCAGCAGACAGGGTTTCACTGAAGCTTTCTTT. This sequence encodes CASRQGFTEAFF. The chain carries TRBV25-1 and TRBJ1-1; the D gene is possibly TRBD1 (6 bases). This CDR3 has 12 amino acids. V gave up 6 bases and J gave up 4 bases, with 9 bases separating them. Germline V gene data show CDR1 as MGHDK and CDR2 as SYGVNS.

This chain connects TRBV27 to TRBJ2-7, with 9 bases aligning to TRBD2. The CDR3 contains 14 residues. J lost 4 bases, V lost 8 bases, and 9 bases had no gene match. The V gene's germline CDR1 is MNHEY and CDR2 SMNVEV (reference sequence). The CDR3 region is CASALAGATYEQYF. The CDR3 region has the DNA TGTGCCAGCGCCTTAGCGGGAGCCACTTACGAGCAGTACTTC.